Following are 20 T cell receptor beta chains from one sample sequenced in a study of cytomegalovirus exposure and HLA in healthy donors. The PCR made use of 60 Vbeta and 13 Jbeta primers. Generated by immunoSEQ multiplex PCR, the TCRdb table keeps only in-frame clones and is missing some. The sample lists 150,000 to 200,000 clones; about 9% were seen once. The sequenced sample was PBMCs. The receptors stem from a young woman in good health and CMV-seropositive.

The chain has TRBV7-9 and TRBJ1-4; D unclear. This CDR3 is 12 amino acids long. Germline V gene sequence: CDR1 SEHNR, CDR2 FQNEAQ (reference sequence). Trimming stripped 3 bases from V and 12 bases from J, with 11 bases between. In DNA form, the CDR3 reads TGTGCCAGCAGCTTCCCGGGAGGAGAACTGTTTTTT. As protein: CASSFPGGELFF. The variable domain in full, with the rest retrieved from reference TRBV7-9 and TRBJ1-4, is DTGVSQNPRHKITKRGQNVTFRCDPISEHNRLYWYRQTLGQGPEFLTYFQNEAQLEKSRLLSDRFSAERPKGSFSTLEIQRTEQGDSAMYLCASSFPGGELFFGSGTQLSVL.

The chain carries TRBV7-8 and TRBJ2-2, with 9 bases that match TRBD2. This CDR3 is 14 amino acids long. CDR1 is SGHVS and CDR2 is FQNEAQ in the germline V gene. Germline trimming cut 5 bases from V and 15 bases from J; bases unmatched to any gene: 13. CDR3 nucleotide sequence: TGTGCCAGCAGCACACTAGCGGGCCATGGGGCAGTGTTTTTT. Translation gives CASSTLAGHGAVFF.

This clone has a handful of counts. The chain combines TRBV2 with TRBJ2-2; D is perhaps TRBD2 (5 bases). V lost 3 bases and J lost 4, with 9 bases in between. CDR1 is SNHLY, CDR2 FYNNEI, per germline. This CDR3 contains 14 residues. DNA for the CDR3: TGTGCCAGCAGTGATCGGGGTCTCACCGGGGAGCTGTTTTTT. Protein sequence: CASSDRGLTGELFF.

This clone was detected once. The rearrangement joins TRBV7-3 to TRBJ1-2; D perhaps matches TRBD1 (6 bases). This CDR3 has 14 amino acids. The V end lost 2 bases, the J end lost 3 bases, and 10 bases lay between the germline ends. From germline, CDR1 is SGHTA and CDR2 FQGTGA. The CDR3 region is CASSLCRGYYGYTF. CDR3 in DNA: TGTGCCAGCAGCTTATGCAGGGGCTACTATGGCTACACCTTC.

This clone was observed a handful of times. In DNA form, the CDR3 reads TGCGCCAGCAGCCAACACGGGACAGGCCTATACGAGCAGTACTTC. It is translated as CASSQHGTGLYEQYF. The V gene is TRBV4-1, the J gene TRBJ2-7; 8 bases map to TRBD1. Trimming took 2 bases from V and 4 from J; bases not matched to a gene: 7. The germline CDR1 and CDR2 sequences are MGHRA and YSYEKL. The CDR3 is 15 amino acids.

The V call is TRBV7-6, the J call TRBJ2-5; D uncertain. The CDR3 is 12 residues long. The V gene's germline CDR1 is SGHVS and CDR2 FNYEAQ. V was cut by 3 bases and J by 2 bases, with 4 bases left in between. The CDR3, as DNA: TGTGCCAGCAGCTTCGGGCAAGAGACCCAGTACTTC. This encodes CASSFGQETQYF.

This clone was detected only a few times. This CDR3 is CASSSLAGVSGELFF. CDR3 nucleotides: TGTGCCAGCAGCTCTTTAGCGGGAGTTAGCGGGGAGCTGTTTTTT. The chain carries TRBV7-9 and TRBJ2-2, with 9 bases lining up with TRBD2. The V segment lost 4 bases and the J segment 7 bases; nucleotides outside the gene matches: 7. This CDR3 region has 15 residues. Germline assignment: CDR1 SEHNR and CDR2 FQNEAQ (reference sequence).

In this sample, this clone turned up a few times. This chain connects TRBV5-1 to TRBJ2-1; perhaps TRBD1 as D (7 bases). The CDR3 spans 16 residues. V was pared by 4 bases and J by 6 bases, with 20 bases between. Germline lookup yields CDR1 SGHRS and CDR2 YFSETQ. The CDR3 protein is CASSGWTGGDSNEQFF. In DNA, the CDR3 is TGCGCCAGCAGCGGATGGACAGGCGGGGATTCCAATGAGCAGTTCTTC.

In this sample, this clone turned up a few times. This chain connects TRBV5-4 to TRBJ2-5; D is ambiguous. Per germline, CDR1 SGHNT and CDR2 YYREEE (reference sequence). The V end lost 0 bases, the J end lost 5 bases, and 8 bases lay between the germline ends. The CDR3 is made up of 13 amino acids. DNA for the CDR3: TGTGCCAGCAGCTTGGGTATCAGGGAGACCCAGTACTTC. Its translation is CASSLGIRETQYF.

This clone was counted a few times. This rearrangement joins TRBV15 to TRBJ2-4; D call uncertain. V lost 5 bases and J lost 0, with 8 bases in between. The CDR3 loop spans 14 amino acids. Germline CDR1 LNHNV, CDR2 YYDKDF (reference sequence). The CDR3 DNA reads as TGTGCCACCAGCCTTACCGGAGCCAAAAACATTCAGTACTTC. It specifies CATSLTGAKNIQYF. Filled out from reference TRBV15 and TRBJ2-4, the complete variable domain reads DAMVIQNPRYQVTQFGKPVTLSCSQTLNHNVMYWYQQKSSQAPKLLFHYYDKDFNNEADTPDNFQSRRPNTSFCFLDIRSPGLGDTAMYLCATSLTGAKNIQYFGAGTRLSVL.

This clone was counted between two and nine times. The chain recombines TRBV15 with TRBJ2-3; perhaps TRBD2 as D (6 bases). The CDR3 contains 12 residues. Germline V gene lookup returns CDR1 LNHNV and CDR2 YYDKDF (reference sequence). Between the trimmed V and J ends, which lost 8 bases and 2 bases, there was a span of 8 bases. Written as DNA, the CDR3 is TGTGCCACCGGGGGGAACACAGATACGCAGTATTTT. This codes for CATGGNTDTQYF. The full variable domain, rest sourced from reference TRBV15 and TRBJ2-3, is DAMVIQNPRYQVTQFGKPVTLSCSQTLNHNVMYWYQQKSSQAPKLLFHYYDKDFNNEADTPDNFQSRRPNTSFCFLDIRSPGLGDTAMYLCATGGNTDTQYFGPGTRLTVL.

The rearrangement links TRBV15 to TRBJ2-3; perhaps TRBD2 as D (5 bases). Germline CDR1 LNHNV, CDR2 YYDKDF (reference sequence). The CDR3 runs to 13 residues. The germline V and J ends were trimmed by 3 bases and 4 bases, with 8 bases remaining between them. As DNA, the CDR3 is TGTGCCACCAGCAGTGAGGGCTCAGATACGCAGTATTTT. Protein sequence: CATSSEGSDTQYF.

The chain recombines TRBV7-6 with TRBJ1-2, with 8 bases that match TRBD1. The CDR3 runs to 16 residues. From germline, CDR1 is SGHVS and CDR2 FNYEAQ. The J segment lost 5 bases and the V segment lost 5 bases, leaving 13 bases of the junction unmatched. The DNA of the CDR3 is TGTGCCAGCAGCCCCACCGTGCAGGACAGGGTGTATGGCTACACCTTC. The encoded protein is CASSPTVQDRVYGYTF.

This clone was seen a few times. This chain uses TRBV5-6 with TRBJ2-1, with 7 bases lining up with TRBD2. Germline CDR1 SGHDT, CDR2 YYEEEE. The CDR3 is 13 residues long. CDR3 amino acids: CAGGRNSYNEQFF. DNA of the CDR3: TGTGCGGGGGGGAGGAACTCCTACAATGAGCAGTTCTTC.

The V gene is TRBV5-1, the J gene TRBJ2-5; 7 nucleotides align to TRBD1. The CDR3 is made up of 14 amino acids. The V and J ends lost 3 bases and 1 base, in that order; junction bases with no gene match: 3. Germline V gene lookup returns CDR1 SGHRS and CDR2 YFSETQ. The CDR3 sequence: CASSSGQFQETQYF. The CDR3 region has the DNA TGCGCCAGCAGCTCGGGACAGTTCCAAGAGACCCAGTACTTC.

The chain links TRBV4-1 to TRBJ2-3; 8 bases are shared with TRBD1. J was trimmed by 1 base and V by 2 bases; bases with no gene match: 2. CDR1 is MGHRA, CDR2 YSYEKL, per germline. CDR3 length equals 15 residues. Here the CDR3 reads CASSQWGQGTDTQYF. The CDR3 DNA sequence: TGCGCCAGCAGCCAATGGGGACAGGGCACAGATACGCAGTATTTT.

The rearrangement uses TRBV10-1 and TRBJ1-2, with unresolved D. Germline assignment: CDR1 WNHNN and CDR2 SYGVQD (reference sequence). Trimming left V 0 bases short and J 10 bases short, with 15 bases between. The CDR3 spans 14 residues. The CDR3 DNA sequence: TGCGCCAGCAGTGAGTCGCGGGGAACCTTTACCTACACCTTC. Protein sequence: CASSESRGTFTYTF.

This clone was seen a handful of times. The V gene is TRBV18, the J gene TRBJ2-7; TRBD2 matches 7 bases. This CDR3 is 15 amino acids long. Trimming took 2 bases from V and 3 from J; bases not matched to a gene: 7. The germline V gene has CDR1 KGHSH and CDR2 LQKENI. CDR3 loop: CASSPITSARYEQYF. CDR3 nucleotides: TGTGCCAGCTCACCAATAACTAGCGCCCGCTACGAGCAGTACTTC.

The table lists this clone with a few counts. CDR3 residues: CASLPRDRGRNEQFF. The DNA for the CDR3 is TGTGCCAGCTTACCCCGCGACAGGGGTCGAAATGAGCAGTTCTTC. The V call is TRBV2, the J call TRBJ2-1; 8 positions match TRBD1. CDR3 length: 15 residues. Germline values: CDR1 SNHLY, CDR2 FYNNEI. V gave up 8 bases and J gave up 7 bases; unmatched junction bases: 13.

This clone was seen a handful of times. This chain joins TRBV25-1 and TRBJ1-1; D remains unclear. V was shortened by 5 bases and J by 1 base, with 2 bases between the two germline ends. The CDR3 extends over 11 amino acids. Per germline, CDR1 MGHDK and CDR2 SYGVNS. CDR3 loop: CASSRNTEAFF. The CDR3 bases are TGTGCCAGCAGTCGGAACACTGAAGCTTTCTTT.